The next 26 T cell receptor beta chains were all read from a single sample in a study of T cell changes during pregnancy in multiple sclerosis (dated by TCRdb to 2018 to 2020). Library construction relied on the immunoSEQ multiplex PCR assay. TCRdb retrieved this table from immuneACCESS and kept in-frame rearrangements only. Not all clones are present; in checked studies, unresolved V genes account for under half, and no reason is known for the remainder. Here the sample has approximately 34,000 clones; about 91% occur a single time. The top ten hold 0.4% to 0.5% of the sample. Sequencing was performed on CD4+ T cells from peripheral blood mononuclear cells, taken after pregnancy. These receptors were taken from a female donor with multiple sclerosis, enrolled in a pregnancy study.

The chain is built from TRBV7-3 and TRBJ2-1; 7 bases align to TRBD1. With V trimmed by 1 base and J by 3 bases, 3 bases remained unmatched. The CDR3 spans 15 residues. The germline V gene encodes CDR1 SGHTA and CDR2 FQGTGA. CDR3 region: CASSLSRDSYNEQFF. CDR3 sequence (DNA): TGTGCCAGCAGCTTAAGTAGGGACAGCTACAATGAGCAGTTCTTC.

This clone was observed a handful of times. This chain connects TRBV30 to TRBJ1-1, with D possibly being TRBD1 (5 bases). From germline, CDR1 is GTSNPN and CDR2 SVGIG (reference sequence). V lost 7 bases, J lost 6 bases, and 15 bases lay in between. The CDR3 is 12 residues long. DNA for the CDR3: TGTGCCTTACAGGCGAACGGTGCTGAAGCTTTCTTT. The encoded protein is CALQANGAEAFF. Full variable domain (outside the CDR3, taken from reference TRBV30 and TRBJ1-1): SQTIHQWPATLVQPVGSPLSLECTVEGTSNPNLYWYRQAAGRGLQLLFYSVGIGQISSEVPQNLSASRPQDRQFILSSKKLLLSDSGFYLCALQANGAEAFFGQGTRLTVV.

This rearrangement joins TRBV7-6 to TRBJ1-1; TRBD1 is a possible D gene (6 bases). Trimming took 3 bases from V and 4 from J, leaving 15 bases between them. CDR1 and CDR2 from the germline V gene are SGHVS and FNYEAQ. CDR3 length: 15 amino acids. DNA for the CDR3: TGTGCCAGCAGCTTCCTCACAGGGATGGGCACTGAAGCTTTCTTT. It specifies CASSFLTGMGTEAFF. The full variable domain, its missing parts supplied by reference TRBV7-6 and TRBJ1-1, is GAGVSQSPRYKVTKRGQDVALRCDPISGHVSLYWYRQALGQGPEFLTYFNYEAQQDKSGLPNDRFSAERPEGSISTLTIQRTEQRDSAMYRCASSFLTGMGTEAFFGQGTRLTVV.

The genes are TRBV13 and TRBJ2-4, with TRBD2 matching over 10 bases. The CDR3 totals 21 residues. The V segment lost 5 bases and the J segment 0 bases; nucleotides outside the gene matches: 19. CDR1 PRHDT and CDR2 FYEKMQ come from the germline V gene (reference sequence). The CDR3 bases are TGTGCCAGCAGCCAATACCTCTCGAGACTAGCGGGCTCTGGAGCCAAAAACATTCAGTACTTC. Translating gives CASSQYLSRLAGSGAKNIQYF.

The chain has TRBV18 and TRBJ2-2; D might be TRBD1 (5 bases). Looked up from germline, CDR1 is KGHSH and CDR2 is LQKENI. The ends were cut back, 3 bases at V and 4 bases at J, with 6 bases in the middle. This CDR3 is 13 amino acids long. In nucleotides, the CDR3 is TGTGCCAGCTCACCGGGGCTCACCGGGGAGCTGTTTTTT. It codes for CASSPGLTGELFF.

The rearrangement links TRBV6-6 to TRBJ1-2; D remains unclear. This CDR3 spans 12 amino acids. The germline CDR1 and CDR2 sequences are MNHNY and SVGAGI (reference sequence). Trimming stripped 7 bases from V and 4 bases from J, with 10 bases between. The CDR3 bases are TGTGCCAGCAACTCCAGGCGCTATGGCTACACCTTC. Translated, it gives CASNSRRYGYTF.

The V gene is TRBV4-2, the J gene TRBJ2-3; possibly TRBD1 for D (6 bases). The germline CDR1 and CDR2 sequences are LGHNA and YNFKEQ. This CDR3 spans 13 amino acids. V was shortened by 6 bases and J by 4 bases, with 11 bases between the two germline ends. The CDR3: CASSPTGPDTQYF. Here the CDR3 DNA reads TGTGCCAGCAGTCCGACAGGTCCAGATACGCAGTATTTT.

The chain combines TRBV18 with TRBJ1-5, with 11 nucleotides matching TRBD1. The CDR3 is 18 residues long. J was trimmed by 2 bases and V by 3 bases; bases with no gene match: 9. CDR1 and CDR2 (germline): KGHSH, LQKENI. The CDR3 loop is CASSPGQGASAGNQPQHF. Here the CDR3 DNA reads TGTGCCAGCTCACCCGGACAGGGGGCGTCTGCCGGCAATCAGCCCCAGCATTTT.

This chain links TRBV5-1 with TRBJ2-3; 11 positions match TRBD2. V lost 4 bases to trimming and J lost 2 bases; unmatched junction nucleotides: 6. CDR3 length: 16 residues. Germline V gene sequence: CDR1 SGHRS, CDR2 YFSETQ. As DNA, the CDR3 is TGCGCCAGCAGCATTAGCGGGAGGGCAGACACAGATACGCAGTATTTT. Protein: CASSISGRADTDTQYF.

The J gene is TRBJ1-5, the V gene TRBV5-1; 9 bases line up with TRBD1. J gave up 6 bases and V 0 bases, and 4 bases lay outside the gene matches. Germline assignment: CDR1 SGHRS and CDR2 YFSETQ. This CDR3 comprises 15 residues. The CDR3 DNA sequence: TGCGCCAGCAGCTTGGAGACAGGGGGTCTTCAGCCCCAGCATTTT. Residues: CASSLETGGLQPQHF.

The rearrangement links TRBV2 to TRBJ1-5; D gene uncertain. Germline CDR1 SNHLY, CDR2 FYNNEI. V lost 6 bases and J 3 bases, leaving 15 bases between the germline ends. The CDR3 sequence is 15 residues long. The CDR3 sequence is CASRKDSVANQPQHF. The DNA for the CDR3 is TGTGCCAGCAGAAAGGATTCCGTAGCCAATCAGCCCCAGCATTTT.

V gene TRBV25-1 combines with J gene TRBJ2-7; 7 bases align to TRBD1. Germline loops: CDR1 MGHDK, CDR2 SYGVNS. CDR3 size: 16 residues. Unmatched junction bases numbered 8, after V lost 3 bases and J lost 0 bases. CDR3 nucleotides: TGTGCCAGCAGTGATCCTAGGACAGGCCGCTCCTACGAGCAGTACTTC. The encoded protein is CASSDPRTGRSYEQYF.

The chain combines TRBV14 with TRBJ2-7; maybe TRBD2 (6 bases). The CDR3 consists of 20 residues. From germline, CDR1 is SGHDN and CDR2 FVKESK. The V and J ends lost 1 base and 2 bases respectively, with 27 bases between them. The CDR3 coding sequence is TGTGCCAGCAGCCAAGGCCCCCTAGCGCAAACCATGACGAGGGCCTACGAGCAGTACTTC. Encoded protein: CASSQGPLAQTMTRAYEQYF.

In DNA, the CDR3 is TGTGCCAGCAGCAGACAGAGTACGTCCTACAATGAGCAGTTCTTC. It specifies CASSRQSTSYNEQFF. The rearrangement joins TRBV9 to TRBJ2-1, with D possibly matching TRBD1 (5 bases). V was shortened by 4 bases and J by 1 base, with 12 bases between the two germline ends. Germline V lookup: CDR1 SGDLS, CDR2 YYNGEE. The CDR3 contains 15 residues.

As to this clone: A read error may produce the germline difference seen at one junction end. The V call is TRBV4-2, the J call TRBJ2-7; TRBD2 aligns across 7 bases. From germline, CDR1 is LGHNA and CDR2 YNFKEQ. This CDR3 has 15 residues. The CDR3 nucleotides read TGTGCCAGCAGTACAGAAACCGGGACTAAGGGCGAGCAGCACTTC. Its protein product is CASSTETGTKGEQHF.

This clone was picked up one time. The V gene is TRBV5-1, the J gene TRBJ2-5; TRBD1 matches 9 bases. In germline, CDR1 is SGHRS, CDR2 YFSETQ. The trim removed 1 base at V and 5 bases at J, leaving 9 bases unmatched. CDR3 size: 16 residues. This chain's CDR3 is CASSLNPTGGAETQYF. The CDR3 DNA reads TGCGCCAGCAGCTTGAACCCAACAGGGGGCGCGGAGACCCAGTACTTC.

The V gene is TRBV18, the J gene TRBJ1-5; 7 bases map to TRBD1. The CDR3 extends over 15 amino acids. CDR1 KGHSH and CDR2 LQKENI come from the germline V gene. J lost 2 bases, V lost 6 bases, and 7 bases had no gene match. The CDR3 reads CASSRQGSGNQPQHF. The CDR3 coding sequence is TGTGCCAGCTCGCGACAGGGCTCGGGCAATCAGCCCCAGCATTTT.

J is TRBJ1-1 and V is TRBV9; perhaps TRBD1 as D (5 bases). V lost 0 bases to trimming and J lost 0 bases, with 9 bases between them. The germline gives CDR1 SGDLS, CDR2 YYNGEE. This CDR3 has 15 residues. The CDR3 sequence is CASSVAPGMNTEAFF. CDR3 coding DNA: TGTGCCAGCAGCGTAGCCCCAGGGATGAACACTGAAGCTTTCTTT.

The rearrangement joins TRBV6-1 to TRBJ2-7; 8 positions match TRBD2. CDR3 length equals 13 residues. Trimming at V came to 6 bases and at J to 0 bases, leaving 1 base not matched to a gene. Germline V gives CDR1 MNHNS, CDR2 SASEGT. CDR3: CASRLAASYEQYF. CDR3 sequence (DNA): TGTGCCAGCAGACTAGCGGCCTCCTACGAGCAGTACTTC.

The genes are TRBV18 and TRBJ2-1, with TRBD1 matching 8 bases. Germline V gene sequence: CDR1 KGHSH, CDR2 LQKENI. Losses at the gene ends were 3 bases for V and 9 bases for J; bases not matched to a gene: 10. There are 15 residues in the CDR3. The CDR3 DNA sequence: TGTGCCAGCTCACCTGGAGGGCAGGGGGCGGGTGAGCAGTTCTTC. Translation: CASSPGGQGAGEQFF.

The CDR3 region is CASKDSHTYEQYF. The CDR3 DNA reads as TGTGCCAGCAAAGACAGCCATACCTACGAGCAGTACTTC. This chain connects TRBV6-5 to TRBJ2-7, with a possible D match to TRBD1 (5 bases). There are 13 residues in the CDR3. Germline values: CDR1 MNHEY, CDR2 SVGAGI. The V and J ends lost 7 bases and 2 bases respectively, with 12 bases between them.

This chain connects TRBV9 to TRBJ1-1; D is possibly TRBD1 (5 bases). The germline V gene encodes CDR1 SGDLS and CDR2 YYNGEE. Between the trimmed V and J ends, which lost 4 bases and 5 bases, there was a span of 12 bases. This CDR3 has 13 amino acids. The CDR3 nucleotides read TGTGCCAGCAGCCCCCCCCAGGGAACTGAAGCTTTCTTT. This sequence encodes CASSPPQGTEAFF.

The chain links TRBV5-1 to TRBJ2-7; TRBD1 agrees at 7 bases. The CDR3 runs 14 residues. Germline CDR1 reads SGHRS; CDR2 reads YFSETQ. The V segment lost 1 base and the J segment 2 bases; nucleotides outside the gene matches: 3. As DNA, the CDR3 is TGCGCCAGCAGCTTGACAGGGGTAACCTACGAGCAGTACTTC. Amino acid sequence: CASSLTGVTYEQYF.

The chain employs TRBV5-5 and TRBJ2-2; 8 positions match TRBD2. This CDR3 has 15 residues. Trimming at V came to 0 bases and at J to 6 bases, leaving 4 bases not matched to a gene. Germline V lookup: CDR1 SGHKS, CDR2 YYEKEE (reference sequence). CDR3 amino acids: CASSLEGLAAGELFF. For the CDR3, the DNA is TGTGCCAGCAGCTTGGAAGGACTAGCCGCCGGGGAGCTGTTTTTT.

CDR3 sequence (DNA): TGTGCCATCAGTGGTCGCATATTCGGTACAGGGAACCTAGCGGGGGGGCCAACAGATACGCAGTATTTT. Translation: CAISGRIFGTGNLAGGPTDTQYF. This rearrangement joins TRBV10-3 to TRBJ2-3; TRBD2 agrees at 12 bases. Unmatched junction bases numbered 26, after V lost 4 bases and J lost 3 bases. Germline CDR1 reads ENHRY; CDR2 reads SYGVKD. The CDR3 extends over 23 amino acids.

The chain links TRBV2 to TRBJ1-1, with no clear D. V lost 5 bases and J lost 4, with 11 bases in between. The CDR3 extends over 13 amino acids. CDR1 and CDR2 (germline): SNHLY, FYNNEI. The CDR3 DNA sequence: TGTGCCAGCAGTAAGGAGTCGGGCACTGAAGCTTTCTTT. Amino acid sequence: CASSKESGTEAFF.